The 32 T cell receptor beta chains presented below share a single source sample, sequenced in a study of blood T cell repertoires in COVID-19. Sequenced by immunoSEQ multiplex PCR; TCRdb stores in-frame clones only, minus some. Found here are some 56,000 clones, 82% of them singletons; the top ten hold around a tenth. Sequenced material: peripheral blood. The receptors derive from a man older than 75 with COVID-19, enrolled during active disease.

This clone was counted a single time. The CDR3 protein is CASSFEDSLYPKKPQHF. In DNA, the CDR3 is TGTGCCAGCAGTTTTGAGGACTCACTATACCCTAAAAAGCCCCAGCATTTT. The chain is built from TRBV28 and TRBJ1-5; D gene uncertain. The CDR3 length is 17 residues. Trimming removed 3 bases at V and 8 bases at J, with 23 bases between. Germline V gene sequence: CDR1 MDHEN, CDR2 SYDVKM.

DNA of the CDR3: TGTGCCAGCAGCTTGAAAGGCGGCGGTACTGAAGCTTTCTTT. It specifies CASSLKGGGTEAFF. The chain links TRBV5-6 to TRBJ1-1; D is undetermined. V was clipped by 1 base and J by 5 bases, with 12 bases between them. The CDR3 spans 14 residues. Germline V lookup: CDR1 SGHDT, CDR2 YYEEEE.

The J gene is TRBJ2-3, the V gene TRBV7-2; 10 nucleotides align to TRBD2. Trimming removed 5 bases from V and 14 bases from J; junction bases left unmatched: 10. This CDR3 is 13 amino acids long. Germline V CDR1 and CDR2: SGHTA, FQGNSA. Written as DNA, the CDR3 is TGTGCCAGCAGCATAGAGCGGGGGGGGTGGACGTATTTT. It translates to CASSIERGGWTYF.

The chain uses TRBV28 and TRBJ1-3; TRBD1 might be the D (5 bases). V was trimmed by 8 bases and J by 2 bases, leaving 10 bases between them. CDR1 MDHEN and CDR2 SYDVKM come from the germline V gene. There are 13 residues in the CDR3. The CDR3 DNA follows: TGTGCCAGCCTAGGGGCGGCTGGAAACACCATATATTTT. Its translation: CASLGAAGNTIYF. The variable domain in full, with the rest retrieved from reference TRBV28 and TRBJ1-3, is DVKVTQSSRYLVKRTGEKVFLECVQDMDHENMFWYRQDPGLGLRLIYFSYDVKMKEKGDIPEGYSVSREKKERFSLILESASTNQTSMYLCASLGAAGNTIYFGEGSWLTVV.

The CDR3 sequence is CASSSGLMNTEAFF. DNA of the CDR3: TGTGCCAGCAGCTCGGGACTTATGAACACTGAAGCTTTCTTT. The chain recombines TRBV5-5 with TRBJ1-1, with D maybe TRBD1 (5 bases). CDR1 and CDR2 from the germline V gene are SGHKS and YYEKEE (reference sequence). Trimming removed 3 bases at V and 0 bases at J, with 9 bases between. The CDR3 covers 14 residues.

The chain carries TRBV28 and TRBJ2-3, with 8 bases fitting TRBD1. CDR1 is MDHEN, CDR2 SYDVKM, per germline. There are 16 residues in the CDR3. Trimming at V came to 5 bases and at J to 6 bases, leaving 13 bases not matched to a gene. This chain's CDR3 is CASSPGTGLRKDTQYF. CDR3 DNA: TGTGCCAGCAGTCCGGGGACAGGTCTGCGGAAGGATACGCAGTATTTT.

This clone was counted ten times or more. This rearrangement joins TRBV4-3 to TRBJ2-3; 10 bases are a match to TRBD2. J lost 5 bases, V lost 1 base, and 6 bases had no gene match. The CDR3 is made up of 16 amino acids. Germline lookup yields CDR1 LGHNA and CDR2 YSLEER. The CDR3 sequence: CASSQVSGRGEDTQYF. The CDR3 DNA sequence: TGCGCCAGCAGCCAAGTAAGCGGGAGGGGAGAAGATACGCAGTATTTT.

The chain employs TRBV12-3 or TRBV12-4 and TRBJ2-4; D is perhaps TRBD2 (5 bases). V was clipped by 5 bases and J by 9 bases, with 14 bases between them. This CDR3 comprises 13 residues. The CDR3 spells CASSLTGVAIQYF. The CDR3 DNA is TGTGCCAGCAGTCTTACCGGGGTTGCCATTCAGTACTTC.

The gene calls are TRBV10-3 and TRBJ2-1; 9 nucleotides match TRBD1. This CDR3 comprises 16 residues. Trimming at V came to 2 bases and at J to 5 bases, leaving 7 bases not matched to a gene. Germline CDR1 ENHRY, CDR2 SYGVKD. The CDR3 region has the DNA TGTGCCATCAGTGAGCCTGGGACAGGGCGGAACAATGAGCAGTTCTTC. Translating it yields CAISEPGTGRNNEQFF.

The chain is built from TRBV7-2 and TRBJ2-1; 10 positions agree with TRBD1. This CDR3 is 16 amino acids long. Germline CDR1 SGHTA, CDR2 FQGNSA. The trim removed 3 bases at V and 0 bases at J, leaving 2 bases unmatched. This chain's CDR3 is CASSFRTGGSYNEQFF. CDR3 sequence (DNA): TGTGCCAGCAGCTTCCGGACAGGGGGCTCCTACAATGAGCAGTTCTTC.

V is TRBV18 and J is TRBJ1-2; D gene uncertain. With 2 bases removed from V and 2 bases from J, the gap between germline ends came to 9 bases. This CDR3 has 14 residues. CDR1 and CDR2 (germline): KGHSH, LQKENI. The CDR3 loop is CASSPDTVNYGYTF. In nucleotides, the CDR3 is TGTGCCAGCTCACCAGACACAGTGAACTATGGCTACACCTTC.

The V call is TRBV19, the J call TRBJ1-5, with D tentatively TRBD1 (5 bases). The CDR3 spans 16 residues. V lost 3 bases, J lost 1 base, and 13 bases lay in between. Germline V gene lookup returns CDR1 LNHDA and CDR2 SQIVND (reference sequence). CDR3 coding DNA: TGTGCCAGTAGTATCTACAGTGGGGGGAGCAATCAGCCCCAGCATTTT. This translates into CASSIYSGGSNQPQHF.

This rearrangement joins TRBV21-1 to TRBJ2-7; TRBD2 is the table's D call, not checked against the DNA. TRBV21-1 is deemed a pseudogene. This CDR3 comprises 17 residues. The CDR3 region has the DNA TGTGCCAGCAGCAAAGGCCCAGTACCCCGTGGAGAATGCGAGCAGTACGTC. It codes for CASSKGPVPRGECEQYV.

The chain uses TRBV2 and TRBJ2-7; TRBD1 agrees at 7 bases. The germline CDR1 and CDR2 sequences are SNHLY and FYNNEI. With V trimmed by 6 bases and J by 0 bases, 8 bases remained unmatched. CDR3 size: 15 residues. The CDR3 nucleotides are TGTGCCAGCAGATTAGCGCAGGGGGACTCCTACGAGCAGTACGTC. It is translated as CASRLAQGDSYEQYV.

This clone was observed a few times. The rearrangement links TRBV28 to TRBJ1-6; TRBD1 might be the D (5 bases). There are 15 residues in the CDR3. Germline values: CDR1 MDHEN, CDR2 SYDVKM. Trimming left V 6 bases short and J 9 bases short, with 18 bases between. The CDR3 nucleotides are TGTGCCAGCAGGTTCCGTGGGGGGTTGGGTTCACCCCTCCACTTT. This encodes CASRFRGGLGSPLHF.

Written as DNA, the CDR3 is TGTGCCAGTAGTTCACAACTATTGACGAACACTGAAGCTTTCTTT. This encodes CASSSQLLTNTEAFF. V is TRBV19 and J is TRBJ1-1, with D unresolved. Trimming removed 5 bases from V and 1 base from J, with 14 bases in between. The CDR3 length is 15 residues. Germline CDR1 is LNHDA and CDR2 is SQIVND (reference sequence).

The rearrangement links TRBV9 to TRBJ2-7, with 14 bases lining up with TRBD2. The CDR3 runs to 16 residues. Per the germline V gene, CDR1 is SGDLS and CDR2 is YYNGEE. Trimming took 6 bases from V and 7 from J; bases not matched to a gene: 12. CDR3 DNA: TGTGCCAGCACCTCCGGGACTAGCGGGGGCCCTTGGGAGCAGTACGTC. Residues: CASTSGTSGGPWEQYV.

This clone was observed once. The chain uses TRBV18 and TRBJ2-1, with a tentative D call TRBD2 (6 bases). CDR1 and CDR2 (germline): KGHSH, LQKENI. The CDR3 has 14 amino acids. Trimming cost V 6 bases and J 10 bases, with 19 bases left between them. The CDR3 DNA is TGTGCCAGCTCTTCAAATCAACCGGGAGAAGAGCAGTTCTTC. As protein: CASSSNQPGEEQFF. Full variable domain (rest looked up from reference TRBV18 and TRBJ2-1): NAGVMQNPRHLVRRRGQEARLRCSPMKGHSHVYWYRQLPEEGLKFMVYLQKENIIDESGMPKERFSAEFPKEGPSILRIQQVVRGDSAAYFCASSSNQPGEEQFFGPGTRLTVL.

This rearrangement joins TRBV7-3 to TRBJ2-3; 8 nucleotides align to TRBD1. CDR1 SGHTA and CDR2 FQGTGA come from the germline V gene. V was clipped by 5 bases and J by 3 bases; unmatched bases: 4. The CDR3 has 14 residues. CDR3 in DNA: TGTGCCAGCAGCCAGGGACAGGAGACAGATACGCAGTATTTT. Residues: CASSQGQETDTQYF.

CDR3 sequence (DNA): TGTGCCAGCAGCTCTCAAGCGGGAGGGCCATATGAGCAGTTCTTC. Its protein product is CASSSQAGGPYEQFF. This chain joins TRBV9 and TRBJ2-1; TRBD2 matches at 10 bases. CDR3 length: 15 amino acids. Looked up from germline, CDR1 is SGDLS and CDR2 is YYNGEE. With 4 bases clipped from V and 8 bases from J, the junction kept 9 bases outside the gene matches.

This clone is a singleton in its sample. The chain joins TRBV4-2 to TRBJ2-1, with 13 bases that match TRBD2. CDR3 length equals 16 residues. The germline V gene encodes CDR1 LGHNA and CDR2 YNFKEQ. The V and J ends lost 5 bases and 4 bases, in that order; junction bases with no gene match: 5. The CDR3 DNA reads as TGTGCCAGCAGCACTAGCGGGAGGGCCGATTACAATGAGCAGTTCTTC. It specifies CASSTSGRADYNEQFF.

V gene TRBV6-5 combines with J gene TRBJ2-7; D might be TRBD2 (5 bases). Per the germline V gene, CDR1 is MNHEY and CDR2 is SVGAGI. V dropped 2 bases and J dropped 2 bases, with 13 bases sitting between them. The CDR3 runs 15 residues. The CDR3 DNA is TGTGCCAGCAGTTACGGACGGAGGACGACCTACGAGCAGTACTTC. This gives the protein CASSYGRRTTYEQYF.

The chain couples TRBV13 to TRBJ2-2; D remains unclear. The CDR3 has 14 amino acids. Germline CDR1 PRHDT, CDR2 FYEKMQ (reference sequence). V was pared by 1 base and J by 3 bases, with 6 bases between. CDR3 protein: CASSLERDTGELFF. CDR3 in DNA: TGTGCCAGCAGCTTAGAGCGAGACACCGGGGAGCTGTTTTTT.

The chain recombines TRBV6-2 or TRBV6-3 with TRBJ1-5; 8 bases are a match to TRBD1. In germline, CDR1 is MNHEY, CDR2 SVGEGT. J was trimmed by 1 base and V by 1 base; bases with no gene match: 12. The CDR3 spans 19 residues. CDR3 DNA: TGTGCCAGCAGTTACTTACCGGGCCAACAGGGGGAGAGCAATCAGCCCCAGCATTTT. Translated: CASSYLPGQQGESNQPQHF.

This chain uses TRBV28 with TRBJ2-4; weak D call: TRBD2 (7 bases). CDR1 and CDR2 from the germline V gene are MDHEN and SYDVKM. Trimming removed 6 bases from V and 0 bases from J, with 12 bases in between. This CDR3 comprises 15 residues. The CDR3 region is CASRGGQLAKNIQYF. The CDR3 coding sequence is TGTGCCAGCAGGGGGGGGCAACTAGCCAAAAACATTCAGTACTTC.

The genes are TRBV30 and TRBJ1-2; 7 nucleotides match TRBD1. V dropped 1 base and J dropped 2; count of bases not matched to a gene: 1. Germline V gene sequence: CDR1 GTSNPN, CDR2 SVGIG (reference sequence). This CDR3 contains 13 residues. CDR3 sequence: CAWSGGQNYGYTF. The DNA for the CDR3 is TGTGCCTGGAGTGGGGGACAGAACTATGGCTACACCTTC.

This clone has more than one count but fewer than ten. The chain has TRBV7-9 and TRBJ2-7; 8 positions match TRBD2. The junction had 3 bases not matched to a gene; V was cut back by 1 base and J by 1 base. The CDR3 has 15 residues. Looked up from germline, CDR1 is SEHNR and CDR2 is FQNEAQ (reference sequence). CDR3 nucleotides: TGTGCCAGCAGCTTAGGTCGGGGGGGATCCTACGAGCAGTACGTC. This codes for CASSLGRGGSYEQYV.

V and J are TRBV6-2 or TRBV6-3 and TRBJ2-2, with 8 nucleotides matching TRBD2. CDR1 and CDR2 from the germline V gene are MNHEY and SVGEGT. The CDR3 has 16 residues. V dropped 5 bases and J dropped 6; count of bases not matched to a gene: 11. CDR3 amino acids: CASSLSGTGGPGELFF. The CDR3 DNA sequence: TGTGCCAGCAGTCTTTCCGGGACGGGGGGGCCCGGGGAGCTGTTTTTT.

The rearrangement links TRBV28 to TRBJ1-4; possible D gene TRBD1, 5 bases. Trimming removed 2 bases from V and 7 bases from J, with 14 bases in between. In germline, CDR1 is MDHEN, CDR2 SYDVKM. This CDR3 is built from 15 residues. The CDR3 region has the DNA TGTGCCAGCAGTTTAGGGGGGGGGTACAGTGAAAAACTGTTTTTT. Protein sequence: CASSLGGGYSEKLFF.

The V gene is TRBV7-2, the J gene TRBJ2-1; no firm D call. Per the germline V gene, CDR1 is SGHTA and CDR2 is FQGNSA. The CDR3 totals 17 residues. V was clipped by 3 bases and J by 0 bases, with 15 bases between them. The CDR3 nucleotides are TGTGCCAGCAGCTTGCGGCCAACCTCCAGCTCCTACAATGAGCAGTTCTTC. As protein: CASSLRPTSSSYNEQFF.

This sequence joins TRBV30 and TRBJ2-5; TRBD1 aligns across 8 bases. V dropped 3 bases and J dropped 2; count of bases not matched to a gene: 8. The germline V gene has CDR1 GTSNPN and CDR2 SVGIG (reference sequence). The CDR3 has 15 amino acids. CDR3 nucleotide sequence: TGTGCCTGGAGGTACAGGGGGGTTTTGCAAGAGACCCAGTACTTC. This translates into CAWRYRGVLQETQYF.

This chain uses TRBV12-5 with TRBJ2-5; TRBD1 agrees at 9 bases. The CDR3 is 15 residues long. V shed 6 bases and J 7 bases; nucleotides not matched to a gene: 12. Germline loops: CDR1 LGHNT, CDR2 FRNRAP. CDR3: CASGTGQGPPSTQYF. The DNA of the CDR3 is TGTGCTAGTGGGACTGGACAGGGGCCGCCGTCGACCCAGTACTTC.